This T cell receptor beta chain was sequenced for a study of monozygotic twins with inflammatory bowel disease. The germline gives CDR1 SGHTA, CDR2 FQGNSA. The CDR3 spans 16 residues. Points from the study as a whole: Other individuals had fewer clonotypes in common with IBD patients than with healthy twins, especially with disease activity. Healthy co-twins exceeded IBD patients in TCRbeta diversity as measured by inverse Simpson. Part of the variability in patient repertoires may have come from differing immunosuppressive treatments.

The authors made each sample's cDNA in eight separate reactions. TCRdb re-called the 5' RACE reads, yielding one record per CDR3 amino acid sequence without DNA. The sample's table shows around 380,000 distinct CDR3 sequences. Note on this clonotype: Its antigen remains unidentified.

Sequenced: blood. The chain carries TRBV7-2 and TRBJ2-1; the D gene TCRdb calls, TRBD2, cannot be checked with no DNA. The receptor was isolated from a human donor with ulcerative colitis or Crohn's disease, or a healthy co-twin of an affected twin (not recorded which). CDR3 region: CASSFRSGGSYNEQFF.